This TCR beta chain was sequenced for a study of T cell responses to AZD1222 COVID-19 vaccine. Study observations and caveats: Donors were chiefly white British, with a greater number of females, and clonal diversity was perhaps underestimated. Breadth and depth of Spike-specific TCRs rose after two AZD1222 doses. Vaccine-related CD4 TCRs covered spike, predominating at 160-218 and 743-854. Every sample of the repertoires postdated the peak T cell response.

Clones were read by immunoSEQ multiplex PCR, and TCRdb kept only the in-frame ones, dropping some. The table records about 190,000 clones, roughly 93% of them present only once. As regards this clone: Its cognate antigen is unknown.

V shed 5 bases and J shed 4 bases, with 11 bases lying between them. The CDR3 length is 13 residues. Germline lookup yields CDR1 LNHDA and CDR2 SQIVND (reference sequence). The TCR comes from an adult in good health. The J gene is TRBJ1-2, the V gene TRBV19; no reliable D call. The sample here was peripheral blood, taken on day 0 of AZD1222 vaccination. CDR3 sequence reads: CASSPDRSYGYTF. The CDR3 DNA sequence: TGTGCCAGTAGTCCGGACCGGAGCTATGGCTACACCTTC.